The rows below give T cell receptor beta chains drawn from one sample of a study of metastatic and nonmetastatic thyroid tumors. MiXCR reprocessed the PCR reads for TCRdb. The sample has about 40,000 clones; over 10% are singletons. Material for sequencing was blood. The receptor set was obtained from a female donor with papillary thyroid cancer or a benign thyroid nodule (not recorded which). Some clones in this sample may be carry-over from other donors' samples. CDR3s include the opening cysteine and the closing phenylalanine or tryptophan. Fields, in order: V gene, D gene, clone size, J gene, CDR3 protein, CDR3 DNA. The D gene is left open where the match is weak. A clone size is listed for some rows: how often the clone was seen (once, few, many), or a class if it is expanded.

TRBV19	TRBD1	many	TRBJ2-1	CASSDPADRASYNEQFF	TGTGCCAGTAGTGATCCCGCCGACAGGGCCTCCTACAATGAGCAGTTCTTC
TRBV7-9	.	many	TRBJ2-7	CASSYVAGTYEQYF	TGTGCCAGCAGCTATGTGGCAGGAACCTACGAGCAGTACTTC
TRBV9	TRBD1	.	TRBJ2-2	CASSAGTGEYTGELFF	TGTGCCAGCAGCGCCGGCACAGGGGAGTACACCGGGGAGCTCTTTTTT
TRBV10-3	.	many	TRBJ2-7	CAIGRGEQYF	TGTGCCATAGGTCGCGGCGAGCAGTACTTC
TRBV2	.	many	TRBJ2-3	CASSGGSTDTQYF	TGTGCCAGCAGTGGTGGCAGCACAGATACGCAGTATTTT
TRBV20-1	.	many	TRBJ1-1	CSATQGVNTEAFF	TGCAGTGCAACGCAGGGAGTGAACACTGAAGCTTTCTTT
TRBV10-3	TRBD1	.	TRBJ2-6	CAISRGQLDSGANVPTF	TGTGCCATCAGCAGGGGACAGTTAGACTCTGGGGCCAACGTCCCGACTTTC
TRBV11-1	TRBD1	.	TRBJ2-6	CASSSVRTGGSLVANVLTF	TGTGCCAGCAGCTCAGTTAGGACAGGTGGCTCTCTGGTGGCCAACGTCCTGACTTTC
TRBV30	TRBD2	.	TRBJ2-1	CAWSVGGRVLNEQFF	TGTGCCTGGAGTGTGGGAGGGAGGGTCCTCAATGAGCAGTTCTTC
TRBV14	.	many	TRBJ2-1	CASSRSLGGEYSNEQFF	TGTGCCAGCAGCCGATCCTTAGGCGGGGAGTACAGCAATGAGCAGTTCTTC
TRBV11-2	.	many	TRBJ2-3	CASSFYTDTQYF	TGTGCCAGCAGCTTCTACACCGATACGCAGTATTTT
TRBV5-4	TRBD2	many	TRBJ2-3	CASSLAGAGVGDTQYF	TGTGCCAGCAGCCTGGCTGGAGCGGGAGTAGGCGATACGCAGTATTTT
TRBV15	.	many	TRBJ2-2	CATSREGVVTGELFF	TGTGCCACCAGCAGAGAAGGAGTTGTCACCGGGGAGCTGTTTTTT
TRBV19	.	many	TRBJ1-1	CASTEGGSEAFF	TGTGCCAGTACCGAGGGGGGCAGTGAAGCTTTCTTT